The 27 T cell receptor beta chains reported below all come from one sample, sequenced in a study of T cell changes during pregnancy in multiple sclerosis (dated by TCRdb to 2018 to 2020). Library generation was performed with the immunoSEQ multiplex PCR assay. What TCRdb holds here is the immuneACCESS table cut down to in-frame rearrangements. Part of the clones is not present; checked against another copy, under half of the missing clones reflect an unresolved V gene, and the others are unexplained. The sample table records about 44,000 clones; approximately 90% of these occur just once. The top ten clonotypes cover roughly 1.2% of the sample. The sequences come from CD4+ T cells from peripheral blood mononuclear cells, collected after pregnancy. These receptors all stem from a female donor with multiple sclerosis, enrolled in a pregnancy study.

The chain uses TRBV2 and TRBJ1-1; no reliable D call. This CDR3 region has 12 residues. Deletions cut 7 bases from V and 1 base from J, with 7 bases between. The germline V gene has CDR1 SNHLY and CDR2 FYNNEI. The CDR3 nucleotides read TGTGCCAGCACAGAGGGGAACACTGAAGCTTTCTTT. Its protein is CASTEGNTEAFF.

V is TRBV4-3 and J is TRBJ2-5; 7 positions agree with TRBD2. V shed 0 bases, J shed 5 bases, and the junction held 6 bases outside the gene matches. Per the germline V gene, CDR1 is LGHNA and CDR2 is YSLEER. The CDR3 runs 15 residues. Here the CDR3 reads CASSQDLLGGETQYF. CDR3 DNA sequence: TGCGCCAGCAGCCAAGATTTACTGGGGGGGGAGACCCAGTACTTC.

The rearrangement joins TRBV12-5 to TRBJ2-1; 11 bases align to TRBD2. Looked up from germline, CDR1 is LGHNT and CDR2 is FRNRAP. This CDR3 region has 15 residues. The ends lost 4 bases at V and 5 bases at J; junction bases unmatched: 4. CDR3 coding DNA: TGTGCTAGTGGTTATTCGGGACTAGCGGACAATGAGCAGTTCTTC. Translated: CASGYSGLADNEQFF.

The genes are TRBV6-6 and TRBJ1-3; D is unclear. The germline V and J ends were trimmed by 5 bases and 4 bases, with 12 bases remaining between them. The CDR3 is 14 amino acids. Germline lookup yields CDR1 MNHNY and CDR2 SVGAGI (reference sequence). CDR3 DNA sequence: TGTGCCAGCAGTCCCGGTTCTGCCGGAAACACCATATATTTT. This encodes CASSPGSAGNTIYF.

This clone has only one observation. This sequence joins TRBV6-5 and TRBJ2-4; TRBD2 is a possible D gene (5 bases). The CDR3 consists of 14 residues. The germline V and J ends were trimmed by 4 bases and 2 bases, with 9 bases remaining between them. Germline CDR1 and CDR2: MNHEY and SVGAGI. In DNA, the CDR3 is TGTGCCAGCAGTTTGGGCGGGTCCAAAAACATTCAGTACTTC. As protein: CASSLGGSKNIQYF.

The chain joins TRBV7-9 to TRBJ1-1; D unclear. Germline assignment: CDR1 SEHNR and CDR2 FQNEAQ (reference sequence). V was trimmed by 1 base and J by 7 bases, leaving 7 bases between them. This CDR3 has 12 amino acids. The CDR3: CASSLEGGEAFF. DNA for the CDR3: TGTGCCAGCAGCTTAGAAGGCGGTGAAGCTTTCTTT. The full variable domain, its missing parts supplied by reference TRBV7-9 and TRBJ1-1, is DTGVSQNPRHKITKRGQNVTFRCDPISEHNRLYWYRQTLGQGPEFLTYFQNEAQLEKSRLLSDRFSAERPKGSFSTLEIQRTEQGDSAMYLCASSLEGGEAFFGQGTRLTVV.

This sequence joins TRBV7-9 and TRBJ1-2; 8 bases map to TRBD1. Trimming took 5 bases from V and 4 from J; bases not matched to a gene: 3. The CDR3 spans 13 residues. Germline CDR1 reads SEHNR; CDR2 reads FQNEAQ (reference sequence). Written as DNA, the CDR3 is TGTGCCAGCAGCCCCGGACAGGGCTATGGCTACACCTTC. As protein: CASSPGQGYGYTF. Complete variable domain (other parts from reference TRBV7-9 and TRBJ1-2): DTGVSQNPRHKITKRGQNVTFRCDPISEHNRLYWYRQTLGQGPEFLTYFQNEAQLEKSRLLSDRFSAERPKGSFSTLEIQRTEQGDSAMYLCASSPGQGYGYTFGSGTRLTVV.

The rearrangement joins TRBV19 to TRBJ1-3; no definite D call. The germline gives CDR1 LNHDA, CDR2 SQIVND (reference sequence). The CDR3 extends over 15 amino acids. Trimming removed 3 bases from V and 0 bases from J, with 9 bases in between. CDR3 region: CASSMRVASGNTIYF. DNA for the CDR3: TGTGCCAGTAGTATGAGGGTGGCCTCTGGAAACACCATATATTTT.

This sequence joins TRBV2 and TRBJ1-5; 8 bases match TRBD1. V was pared by 6 bases and J by 1 base, with 2 bases of the junction left unmatched. This CDR3 spans 14 amino acids. CDR1 is SNHLY and CDR2 is FYNNEI in the germline V gene. The DNA of the CDR3 is TGTGCCAGCAGGGACAGGGTCAGCAATCAGCCCCAGCATTTT. Translating gives CASRDRVSNQPQHF. The full variable domain, rest sourced from reference TRBV2 and TRBJ1-5, is EPEVTQTPSHQVTQMGQEVILRCVPISNHLYFYWYRQILGQKVEFLVSFYNNEISEKSEIFDDQFSVERPDGSNFTLKIRSTKLEDSAMYFCASRDRVSNQPQHFGDGTRLSIL.

This chain uses TRBV5-1 with TRBJ2-5; 7 bases align to TRBD1. This CDR3 contains 16 residues. Looked up from germline, CDR1 is SGHRS and CDR2 is YFSETQ. V was clipped by 3 bases and J by 5 bases; unmatched bases: 13. CDR3 amino acids: CASSSNFRDSVETQYF. CDR3 DNA sequence: TGCGCCAGCAGCTCTAACTTCCGGGACAGCGTGGAGACCCAGTACTTC. The whole variable domain, remainder taken from reference TRBV5-1 and TRBJ2-5, is KAGVTQTPRYLIKTRGQQVTLSCSPISGHRSVSWYQQTPGQGLQFLFEYFSETQRNKGNFPGRFSGRQFSNSRSEMNVSTLELGDSALYLCASSSNFRDSVETQYFGPGTRLLVL.

This chain links TRBV6-1 with TRBJ2-7, with D possibly TRBD1 on 6 matching bases. Trimming took 1 base from V and 5 from J, leaving 18 bases between them. CDR3 length: 16 residues. The germline CDR1 and CDR2 sequences are MNHNS and SASEGT. CDR3 in amino acids: CASSEGTANWGHEQYF. For the CDR3, the DNA is TGTGCCAGCAGTGAAGGGACAGCCAACTGGGGCCACGAGCAGTACTTC.

CDR3 nucleotides: TGTGCCAGCACATGGACTAGCGGGATGGACAATGAGCAGTTCTTC. Its translation: CASTWTSGMDNEQFF. The chain carries TRBV28 and TRBJ2-1; TRBD2 matches at 12 bases. This CDR3 is 15 amino acids long. The ends lost 7 bases at V and 5 bases at J; junction bases unmatched: 6. Germline V gene lookup returns CDR1 MDHEN and CDR2 SYDVKM.

The V and J genes are TRBV4-1 and TRBJ2-7; 11 bases map to TRBD2. Germline values: CDR1 MGHRA, CDR2 YSYEKL. Losses at the gene ends were 6 bases for V and 7 bases for J; bases not matched to a gene: 8. This CDR3 has 14 amino acids. CDR3 sequence (DNA): TGCGCCAGCAGGAATGTAGCGGGAGGGCTTGAGCAGTACTTC. It translates to CASRNVAGGLEQYF.

This sequence joins TRBV27 and TRBJ1-2, with D unresolved. CDR1 MNHEY and CDR2 SMNVEV come from the germline V gene (reference sequence). The CDR3 covers 15 residues. V was pared by 8 bases and J by 6 bases, with 22 bases between. Here the CDR3 DNA reads TGTGCCAGCCTATCATTCGGGTCCCCCGGGAATGGCTACACCTTC. Translating it yields CASLSFGSPGNGYTF.

The V call is TRBV7-2, the J call TRBJ1-1, with D possibly matching TRBD1 (6 bases). This CDR3 has 13 amino acids. Germline V CDR1 and CDR2: SGHTA, FQGNSA. The V gene lost 5 bases and the J gene lost 3 bases, with 10 bases spanning the gap. This chain's CDR3 is CASSRQEDTEAFF. The CDR3 DNA is TGTGCCAGCAGCCGACAGGAGGACACTGAAGCTTTCTTT.

The V call is TRBV11-2, the J call TRBJ2-5; D not resolved. V lost 2 bases, J lost 5 bases, and 3 bases lay in between. The germline gives CDR1 SGHAT, CDR2 FQNNGV. CDR3 length equals 11 residues. The DNA of the CDR3 is TGTGCCAGCAGCTTATATGAGACCCAGTACTTC. Its protein product is CASSLYETQYF.

The J gene is TRBJ2-5, the V gene TRBV11-3; D might be TRBD1 (5 bases). CDR3 length: 15 amino acids. V lost 0 bases to trimming and J lost 1 base, with 9 bases between them. Germline assignment: CDR1 SGHNT and CDR2 YENEEA. The CDR3 DNA sequence: TGTGCCAGCAGCTTAGATGGGGCAGCCCAAGAGACCCAGTACTTC. Its translation is CASSLDGAAQETQYF.

The chain is built from TRBV6-5 and TRBJ2-7; TRBD1 matches at 10 bases. V shed 6 bases, J shed 4 bases, and the junction held 6 bases outside the gene matches. Germline lookup yields CDR1 MNHEY and CDR2 SVGAGI. The CDR3 length is 14 residues. The CDR3 DNA sequence: TGTGCCAGCAGGTCGGACAGGGGGTGGTACGAGCAGTACTTC. Its translation is CASRSDRGWYEQYF.

The CDR3 DNA is TGTGCCAGTAAACTAGCGGCCACAGATACGCAGTATTTT. Encoded protein: CASKLAATDTQYF. The chain combines TRBV27 with TRBJ2-3; 8 bases line up with TRBD2. CDR1 MNHEY and CDR2 SMNVEV come from the germline V gene (reference sequence). CDR3 length: 13 amino acids. Germline trimming cut 9 bases from V and 2 bases from J; bases unmatched to any gene: 4.

The rearrangement joins TRBV30 to TRBJ2-3, with D tentatively TRBD1 (6 bases). This CDR3 contains 16 residues. Germline-derived CDR1 and CDR2 are GTSNPN and SVGIG (reference sequence). With 6 bases removed from V and 4 bases from J, the gap between germline ends came to 23 bases. CDR3 region: CACTLTDSKRADTQYF. The CDR3 coding sequence is TGTGCCTGTACCCTAACGGACAGTAAAAGGGCAGATACGCAGTATTTT.

V is TRBV7-2 and J is TRBJ1-4, with D unclear. The germline gives CDR1 SGHTA, CDR2 FQGNSA. V was trimmed by 7 bases and J by 1 base, leaving 10 bases between them. CDR3 length: 14 residues. The CDR3 sequence is CASTKEGTNEKLFF. CDR3 nucleotide sequence: TGTGCCAGCACTAAGGAGGGAACTAATGAAAAACTGTTTTTT.

The rearrangement joins TRBV11-1 to TRBJ2-1, with a possible D match to TRBD2 (5 bases). This CDR3 contains 16 residues. The germline V gene encodes CDR1 SGHAT and CDR2 FQDESV (reference sequence). The V gene lost 2 bases and the J gene lost 4 bases, with 15 bases spanning the gap. The CDR3 nucleotides are TGTGCCAGCAGCTTATCGACTTACCGGAGGTACAATGAGCAGTTCTTC. Residues: CASSLSTYRRYNEQFF.

The rearrangement joins TRBV29-1 to TRBJ2-3, with a possible D match to TRBD2 (6 bases). Germline V gene data show CDR1 as SQVTM and CDR2 as ANQGSEA. The length of the CDR3 is 13 residues. Trimming removed 4 bases from V and 4 bases from J, with 12 bases in between. CDR3 sequence: CSVVGTGADTQYF. CDR3 DNA sequence: TGCAGCGTTGTGGGGACTGGAGCAGATACGCAGTATTTT.

V is TRBV10-3 and J is TRBJ2-5; D is undetermined. V lost 2 bases and J 4 bases, leaving 5 bases between the germline ends. The length of the CDR3 is 12 residues. Germline V CDR1 and CDR2: ENHRY, SYGVKD. This chain's CDR3 is CAISEVGETQYF. The CDR3, as DNA: TGTGCCATCAGTGAGGTCGGAGAGACCCAGTACTTC.

The V and J genes are TRBV5-5 and TRBJ1-4, with D unresolved. V lost 4 bases and J lost 5, with 18 bases in between. The CDR3 sequence is 16 residues long. Germline loops: CDR1 SGHKS, CDR2 YYEKEE (reference sequence). The CDR3 coding sequence is TGTGCCAGCAGCCCCTACGGAGTCCCGGCAAATGAAAAACTGTTTTTT. Protein: CASSPYGVPANEKLFF.

In this sample, this clone turned up a few times. This chain uses TRBV21-1 with TRBJ1-2. TRBV21-1 is classified as a pseudogene. This CDR3 has 15 amino acids. CDR3 DNA: TGTGCCAGCAGCACAAAGCGGGGACGGATTAATGGCTACACCTTC. Translated: CASSTKRGRINGYTF.

The chain joins TRBV7-8 to TRBJ2-5; D remains unclear. The V gene's germline CDR1 is SGHVS and CDR2 FQNEAQ. This CDR3 has 13 amino acids. The V gene lost 1 base and the J gene lost 5 bases, with 8 bases spanning the gap. The CDR3 sequence: CASSLDEAETQYF. The CDR3 DNA sequence: TGTGCCAGCAGCTTAGATGAGGCGGAGACCCAGTACTTC.